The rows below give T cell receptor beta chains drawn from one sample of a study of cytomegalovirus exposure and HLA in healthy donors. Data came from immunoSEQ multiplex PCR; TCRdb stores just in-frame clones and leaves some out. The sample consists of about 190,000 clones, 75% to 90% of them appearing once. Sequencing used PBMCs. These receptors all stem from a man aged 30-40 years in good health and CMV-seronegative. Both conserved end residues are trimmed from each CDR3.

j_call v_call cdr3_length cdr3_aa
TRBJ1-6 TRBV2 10 ASSPATETLH
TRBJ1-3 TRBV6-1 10 AGGQYGNTIY
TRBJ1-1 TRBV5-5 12 ASSPGQGGTEAF
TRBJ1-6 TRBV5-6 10 ATRSFLSPLH
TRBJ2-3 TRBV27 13 ASSLRTGGFDTQY
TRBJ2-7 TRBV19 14 ASGVTASGGRYEQY
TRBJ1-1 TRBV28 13 ASPRQGGENTEAF
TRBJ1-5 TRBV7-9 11 ASSSTVNQPQH
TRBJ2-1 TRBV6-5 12 ASSPRDRFNEQF
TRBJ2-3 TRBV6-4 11 ASSDEGADTQY
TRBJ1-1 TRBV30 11 AWSAHRNTEAF
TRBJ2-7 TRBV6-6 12 ASSPGPTGIEQY
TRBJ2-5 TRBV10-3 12 AISDTGSQETQY
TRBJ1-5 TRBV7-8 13 ASSLVVDNHQPQH
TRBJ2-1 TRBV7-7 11 ASSLDRNNEQF
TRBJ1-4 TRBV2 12 ASSGLQNNEKLF
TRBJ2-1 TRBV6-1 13 ASSIRDSSYNEQF
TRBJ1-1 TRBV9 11 ASSVEGYTEAF
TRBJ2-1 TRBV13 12 ASRHGQANNEQF
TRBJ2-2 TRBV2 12 ASSPAENTGELF
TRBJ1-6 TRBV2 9 ASSQEGPLH
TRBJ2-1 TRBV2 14 ASSLETSGFINEQF
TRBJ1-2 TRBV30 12 AWTVGGLPPGYT
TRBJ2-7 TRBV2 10 ASSAQNYEQY
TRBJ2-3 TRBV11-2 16 ASSTPLFELAGGSTQY
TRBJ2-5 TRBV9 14 ASSVGYRDRGETQY
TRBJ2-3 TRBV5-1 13 ASKQRELRTDTQY
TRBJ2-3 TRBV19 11 ASRGRPTDTQY
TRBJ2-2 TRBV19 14 ASSMLAGGPTGELF
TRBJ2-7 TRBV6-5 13 ASSRGGVDPYEQY
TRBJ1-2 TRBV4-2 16 ASSPTQDRARPGYGYT
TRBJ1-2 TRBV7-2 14 ASSPGGQVPNYGYT
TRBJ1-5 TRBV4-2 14 ASSQDPGESNQPQH
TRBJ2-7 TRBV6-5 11 ASSPGVRHEQY
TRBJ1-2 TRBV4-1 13 ASSTIQGADYGYT
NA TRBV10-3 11 AISESESREQY
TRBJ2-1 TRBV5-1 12 ASSLVIAGDEQF
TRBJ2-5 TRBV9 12 ASSRATRGETQY
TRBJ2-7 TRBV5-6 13 ASSLLGTGSYEQY
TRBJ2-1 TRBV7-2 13 ASSLGRRVYNEQF
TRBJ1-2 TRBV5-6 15 ASSSFAERYLDYGYT
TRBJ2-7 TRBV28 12 ASSLPHSSYEQY
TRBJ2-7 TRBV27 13 ASSFQGISSYEQY
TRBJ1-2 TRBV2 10 ASMVRDYGYT
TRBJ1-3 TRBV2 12 ATNRDSNRNTIY
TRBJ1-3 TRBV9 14 ASSSPGTGMGNTIY